This is a list of T cell receptor beta chains from one sample in a study of blood T cell repertoires in COVID-19. Sequencing was performed with immunoSEQ multiplex PCR; in TCRdb, only in-frame clones are kept and a portion is missing. The repertoire includes fewer than 650,000 clones, around 90% of them detected once, and less than 9.5% sits in the top ten. The specimen was peripheral blood. Source of these receptors: a woman in her forties or fifties with COVID-19, enrolled during active disease. Both conserved end residues are trimmed from each CDR3.

v_gene	j_gene	CDR3aa
TRBV10-3	TRBJ1-6	AIWEPGGDSPLH
TRBV7-3	TRBJ2-3	ASSVWKRCTDTQY
TRBV6-5	TRBJ1-4	ASSYGQLGPNEKLF
TRBV3-1/TRBV3-2	TRBJ2-1	ASSPRTALSSYNEQF
TRBV27	TRBJ1-1	ASSRTGRTTEAF
TRBV18	TRBJ2-3	ASSPADTQY
TRBV28	TRBJ2-1	ASSPTQGARDNEQF
TRBV29-1	TRBJ1-1	SASQGQNTEAF
TRBV9	TRBJ1-6	ASTDREDSPLH
TRBV29-1	TRBJ2-5	SVEDQGREEEETQY
TRBV3-1/TRBV3-2	TRBJ2-3	ASSPVGAGDTDTQY
TRBV4-2	TRBJ2-5	ASSQVSGEGGETQY
TRBV30	TRBJ1-1	AWSESGNPEAF
TRBV15	TRBJ2-7	ATSRDRDEQY